These 9 T cell receptor beta chains share one sample of origin, sequenced in a study of blood T cell repertoires in COVID-19. Using immunoSEQ multiplex PCR, the repertoire was profiled, and TCRdb retains in-frame clones only, with some absent. This repertoire shows around 190,000 clones, about 84% found once; its top ten account for roughly 6.8%. Material for sequencing was peripheral blood. Receptors originate from a human donor in a cohort sampled during active COVID-19.

This clone occurred once. V usage is TRBV20-1 and J usage is TRBJ2-2; TRBD2 matches 7 bases. CDR1 is DFQATT, CDR2 SNEGSKA, per germline (reference sequence). After removal of 3 bases from V and 3 bases from J, the junction contained 1 base not matched to a gene. The CDR3 is made up of 13 amino acids. The CDR3 sequence: CSASRGDTGELFF. The CDR3 bases are TGCAGTGCTAGTCGGGGGGACACCGGGGAGCTGTTTTTT.

This rearrangement joins TRBV5-1 to TRBJ2-1, with 7 bases lining up with TRBD1. The V gene end was trimmed by 0 bases and the J gene end by 5 bases; junction bases not matched to a gene: 2. The CDR3 runs to 14 residues. Germline V gene sequence: CDR1 SGHRS, CDR2 YFSETQ. In DNA, the CDR3 is TGCGCCAGCAGCTTGGGGACAGGAGACAATGAGCAGTTCTTC. Encoded protein: CASSLGTGDNEQFF.

The chain has TRBV13 and TRBJ2-1; TRBD1 aligns across 11 bases. The CDR3 consists of 15 residues. J was trimmed by 5 bases and V by 4 bases; bases with no gene match: 4. Germline values: CDR1 PRHDT, CDR2 FYEKMQ (reference sequence). CDR3 sequence (DNA): TGTGCCAGCAGCTCCGGGACAGGGGGTCACAATGAGCAGTTCTTC. Protein sequence: CASSSGTGGHNEQFF.

This chain joins TRBV7-9 and TRBJ1-1; no firm D call. The germline CDR1 and CDR2 sequences are SEHNR and FQNEAQ (reference sequence). The CDR3 sequence is 16 residues long. V lost 4 bases and J lost 3, with 18 bases in between. The CDR3 is CASSSSGRAGDTEAFF. CDR3 DNA: TGTGCCAGCAGCTCCAGCGGGAGGGCTGGGGACACTGAAGCTTTCTTT. Full variable domain (rest looked up from reference TRBV7-9 and TRBJ1-1): DTGVSQNPRHKITKRGQNVTFRCDPISEHNRLYWYRQTLGQGPEFLTYFQNEAQLEKSRLLSDRFSAERPKGSFSTLEIQRTEQGDSAMYLCASSSSGRAGDTEAFFGQGTRLTVV.

This sequence joins TRBV27 and TRBJ1-5; TRBD1 aligns across 8 bases. The CDR3 spans 15 residues. Germline V gene data show CDR1 as MNHEY and CDR2 as SMNVEV (reference sequence). The trim removed 4 bases at V and 7 bases at J, leaving 9 bases unmatched. Here the CDR3 DNA reads TGTGCCAGCAGTTCTATTGGACAGGGCTTACAGCCCCAGCATTTT. Its translation is CASSSIGQGLQPQHF.

This rearrangement joins TRBV5-1 to TRBJ1-1, with a tentative D call TRBD1 (5 bases). Trimming removed 2 bases at V and 0 bases at J, with 14 bases between. The CDR3 covers 16 residues. The germline CDR1 and CDR2 sequences are SGHRS and YFSETQ. The CDR3 protein is CASSFSGRALNTEAFF. DNA of the CDR3: TGCGCCAGCAGCTTCTCGGGCAGGGCCCTGAACACTGAAGCTTTCTTT.

The genes are TRBV7-2 and TRBJ1-2; possibly TRBD1 for D (5 bases). V gave up 0 bases and J gave up 6 bases, with 8 bases separating them. CDR3 length: 13 amino acids. Germline V lookup: CDR1 SGHTA, CDR2 FQGNSA. The CDR3 coding sequence is TGTGCCAGCAGCTTAGCGGCCAGGGATGGCTACACCTTC. It codes for CASSLAARDGYTF.

This sequence joins TRBV2 and TRBJ2-7; TRBD2 matches at 9 bases. The length of the CDR3 is 16 residues. With 0 bases clipped from V and 7 bases from J, the junction kept 10 bases outside the gene matches. Germline values: CDR1 SNHLY, CDR2 FYNNEI. CDR3 nucleotides: TGTGCCAGCAGTGAAGCGCTATGGCTAGCGGGGAGAGAGCAGTACTTC. Translated, it gives CASSEALWLAGREQYF.

The chain recombines TRBV18 with TRBJ1-1; D uncertain. Germline V gives CDR1 KGHSH, CDR2 LQKENI. Trimming took 3 bases from V and 2 from J, leaving 10 bases between them. The CDR3 extends over 14 amino acids. CDR3 sequence: CASSPQIPNTEAFF. The CDR3 nucleotides are TGTGCCAGCTCACCCCAGATCCCAAACACTGAAGCTTTCTTT.